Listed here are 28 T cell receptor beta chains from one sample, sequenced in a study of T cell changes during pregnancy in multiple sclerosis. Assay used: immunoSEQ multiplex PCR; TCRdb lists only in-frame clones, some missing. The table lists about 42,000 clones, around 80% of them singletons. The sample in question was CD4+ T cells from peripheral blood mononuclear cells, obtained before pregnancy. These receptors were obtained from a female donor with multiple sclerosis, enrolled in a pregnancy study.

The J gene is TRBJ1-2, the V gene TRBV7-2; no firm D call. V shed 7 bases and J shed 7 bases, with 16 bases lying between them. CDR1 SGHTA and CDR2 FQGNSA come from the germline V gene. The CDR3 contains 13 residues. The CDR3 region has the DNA TGTGCCAGCACCTCAAAAGCGGCGCTTGGCTACACCTTC. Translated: CASTSKAALGYTF.

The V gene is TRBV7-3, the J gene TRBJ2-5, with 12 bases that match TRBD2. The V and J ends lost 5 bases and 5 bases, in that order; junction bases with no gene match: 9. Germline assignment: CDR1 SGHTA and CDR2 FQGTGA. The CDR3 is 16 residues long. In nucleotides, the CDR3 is TGTGCCAGCAGCCCCTCACGTGGACTAGCGGGGGAGACCCAGTACTTC. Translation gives CASSPSRGLAGETQYF.

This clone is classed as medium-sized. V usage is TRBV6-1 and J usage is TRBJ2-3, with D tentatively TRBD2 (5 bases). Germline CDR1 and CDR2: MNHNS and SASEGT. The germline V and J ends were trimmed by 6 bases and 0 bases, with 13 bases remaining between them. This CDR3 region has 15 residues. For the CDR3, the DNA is TGTGCCAGCAGCGGGATGGCGGCGAGCACAGATACGCAGTATTTT. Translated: CASSGMAASTDTQYF.

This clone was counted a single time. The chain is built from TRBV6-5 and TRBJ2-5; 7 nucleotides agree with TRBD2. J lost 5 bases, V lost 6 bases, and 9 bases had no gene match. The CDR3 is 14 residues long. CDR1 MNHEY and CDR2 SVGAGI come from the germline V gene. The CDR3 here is CASRDNAGEETQYF. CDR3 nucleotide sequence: TGTGCCAGCAGGGACAATGCGGGAGAGGAGACCCAGTACTTC.

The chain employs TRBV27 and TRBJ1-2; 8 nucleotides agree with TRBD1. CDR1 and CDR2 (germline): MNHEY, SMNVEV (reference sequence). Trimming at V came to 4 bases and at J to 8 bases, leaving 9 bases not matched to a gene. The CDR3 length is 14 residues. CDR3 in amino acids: CASSSDRGPEGYTF. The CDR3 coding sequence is TGTGCCAGCAGTTCAGACAGGGGTCCGGAGGGCTACACCTTC.

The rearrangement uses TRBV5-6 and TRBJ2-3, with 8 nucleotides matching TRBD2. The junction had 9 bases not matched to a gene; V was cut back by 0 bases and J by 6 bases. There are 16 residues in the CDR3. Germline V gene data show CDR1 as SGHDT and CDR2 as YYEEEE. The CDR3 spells CASSLVGRARSDTQYF. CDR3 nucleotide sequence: TGTGCCAGCAGCTTGGTCGGGAGGGCCAGGTCCGATACGCAGTATTTT.

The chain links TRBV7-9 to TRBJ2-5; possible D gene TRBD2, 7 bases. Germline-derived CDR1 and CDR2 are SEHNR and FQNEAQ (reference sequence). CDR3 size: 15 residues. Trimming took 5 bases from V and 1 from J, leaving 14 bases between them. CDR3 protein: CASSRRGGSQETQYF. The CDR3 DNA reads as TGTGCCAGCAGCCGGAGGGGGGGGTCCCAAGAGACCCAGTACTTC.

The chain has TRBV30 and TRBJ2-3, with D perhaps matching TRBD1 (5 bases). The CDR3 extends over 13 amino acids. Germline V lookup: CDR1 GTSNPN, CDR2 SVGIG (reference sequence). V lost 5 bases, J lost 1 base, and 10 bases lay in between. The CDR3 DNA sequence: TGTGCCTGGGAGACCAGGGGCACAGATACGCAGTATTTT. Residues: CAWETRGTDTQYF.

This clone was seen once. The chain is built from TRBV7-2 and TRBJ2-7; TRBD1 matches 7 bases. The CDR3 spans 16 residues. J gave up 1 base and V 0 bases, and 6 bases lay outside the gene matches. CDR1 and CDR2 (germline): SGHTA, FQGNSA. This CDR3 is CASSLASGGPSYEQYF. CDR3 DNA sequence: TGTGCCAGCAGCTTAGCATCAGGGGGTCCGTCCTACGAGCAGTACTTC.

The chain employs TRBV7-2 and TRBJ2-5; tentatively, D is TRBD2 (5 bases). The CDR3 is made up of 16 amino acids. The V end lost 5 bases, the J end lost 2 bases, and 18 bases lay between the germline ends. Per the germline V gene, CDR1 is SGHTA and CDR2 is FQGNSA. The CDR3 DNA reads TGTGCCAGCAGCCTCGGACCACTAGAGGGACAAGAGACCCAGTACTTC. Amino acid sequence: CASSLGPLEGQETQYF. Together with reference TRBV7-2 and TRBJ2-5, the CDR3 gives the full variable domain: GAGVSQSPSNKVTEKGKDVELRCDPISGHTALYWYRQSLGQGLEFLIYFQGNSAPDKSGLPSDRFSAERTGGSVSTLTIQRTQQEDSAVYLCASSLGPLEGQETQYFGPGTRLLVL.

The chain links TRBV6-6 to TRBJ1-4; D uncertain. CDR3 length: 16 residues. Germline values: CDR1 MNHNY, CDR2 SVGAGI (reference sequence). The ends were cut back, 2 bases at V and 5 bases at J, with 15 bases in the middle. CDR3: CASSYRTSAGNEKLFF. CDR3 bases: TGTGCCAGCAGTTACAGAACGAGTGCGGGAAATGAAAAACTGTTTTTT.

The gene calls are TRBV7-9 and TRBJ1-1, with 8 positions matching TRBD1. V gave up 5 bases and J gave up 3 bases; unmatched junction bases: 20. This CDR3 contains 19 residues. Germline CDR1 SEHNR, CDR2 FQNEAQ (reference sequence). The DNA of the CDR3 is TGTGCCAGCAGCCCCCCCGACCCCGGCAGGGGGCTAAGGCACACTGAAGCTTTCTTT. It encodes CASSPPDPGRGLRHTEAFF.

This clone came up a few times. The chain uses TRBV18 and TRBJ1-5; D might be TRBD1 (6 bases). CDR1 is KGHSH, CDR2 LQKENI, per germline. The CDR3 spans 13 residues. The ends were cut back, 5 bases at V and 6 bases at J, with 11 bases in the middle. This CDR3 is CASSRGYGQPQHF. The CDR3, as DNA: TGTGCCAGCTCAAGGGGGTACGGTCAGCCCCAGCATTTT.

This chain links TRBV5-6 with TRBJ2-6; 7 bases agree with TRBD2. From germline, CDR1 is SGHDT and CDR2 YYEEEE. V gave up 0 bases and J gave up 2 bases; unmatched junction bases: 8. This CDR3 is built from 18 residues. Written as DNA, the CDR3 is TGTGCCAGCAGCTTGGGCGGGGGTGGGTTGGCTGGGGCCAACGTCCTGACTTTC. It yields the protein CASSLGGGGLAGANVLTF.

This chain's CDR3 is CASSSSPGQGSQSSYEQYF. In nucleotides, the CDR3 is TGTGCCAGCAGCTCCTCGCCGGGACAGGGGTCCCAAAGCTCCTACGAGCAGTACTTC. The V call is TRBV5-4, the J call TRBJ2-7; TRBD1 matches at 10 bases. The CDR3 is 19 amino acids. Germline V lookup: CDR1 SGHNT, CDR2 YYREEE (reference sequence). Losses at the gene ends were 3 bases for V and 0 bases for J; bases not matched to a gene: 15.

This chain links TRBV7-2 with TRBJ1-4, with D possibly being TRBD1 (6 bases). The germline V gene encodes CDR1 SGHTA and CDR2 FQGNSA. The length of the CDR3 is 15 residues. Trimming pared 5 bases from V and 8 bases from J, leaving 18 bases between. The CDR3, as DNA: TGTGCCAGCAGCCAGGGGCCGGCAGGGCTGGAAAAACTGTTTTTT. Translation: CASSQGPAGLEKLFF.

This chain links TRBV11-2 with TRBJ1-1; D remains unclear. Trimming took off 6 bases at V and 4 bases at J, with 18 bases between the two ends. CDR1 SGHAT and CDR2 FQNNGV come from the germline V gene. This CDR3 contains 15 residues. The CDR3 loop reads CASSFHGPVGTEAFF. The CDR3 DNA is TGTGCCAGCAGTTTTCACGGTCCCGTTGGCACTGAAGCTTTCTTT.

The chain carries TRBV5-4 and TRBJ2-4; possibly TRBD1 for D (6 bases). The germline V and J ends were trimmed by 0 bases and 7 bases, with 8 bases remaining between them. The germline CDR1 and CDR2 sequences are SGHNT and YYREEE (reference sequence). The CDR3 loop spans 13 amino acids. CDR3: CASSLGQGNIQYF. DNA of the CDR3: TGTGCCAGCAGCTTGGGGCAGGGGAACATTCAGTACTTC.

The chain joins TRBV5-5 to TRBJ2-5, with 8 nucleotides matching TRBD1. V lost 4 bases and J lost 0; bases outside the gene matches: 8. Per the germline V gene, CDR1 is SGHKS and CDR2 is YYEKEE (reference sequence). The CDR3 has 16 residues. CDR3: CASSAGQGTNQETQYF. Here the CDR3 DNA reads TGTGCCAGCAGCGCTGGACAGGGAACGAACCAAGAGACCCAGTACTTC.

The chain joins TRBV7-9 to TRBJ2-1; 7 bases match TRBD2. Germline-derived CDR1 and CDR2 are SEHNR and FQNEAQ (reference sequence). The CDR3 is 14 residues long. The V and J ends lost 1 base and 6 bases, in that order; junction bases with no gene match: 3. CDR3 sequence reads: CASSLGWGGNEQFF. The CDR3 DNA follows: TGTGCCAGCAGCTTAGGGTGGGGGGGCAATGAGCAGTTCTTC.

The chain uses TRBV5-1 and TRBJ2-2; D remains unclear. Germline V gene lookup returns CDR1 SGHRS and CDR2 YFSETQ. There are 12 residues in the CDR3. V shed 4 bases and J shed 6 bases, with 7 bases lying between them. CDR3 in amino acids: CASSTFPGELFF. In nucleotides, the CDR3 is TGCGCCAGCAGCACATTTCCCGGGGAGCTGTTTTTT. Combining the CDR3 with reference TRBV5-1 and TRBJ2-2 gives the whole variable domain KAGVTQTPRYLIKTRGQQVTLSCSPISGHRSVSWYQQTPGQGLQFLFEYFSETQRNKGNFPGRFSGRQFSNSRSEMNVSTLELGDSALYLCASSTFPGELFFGEGSRLTVL.

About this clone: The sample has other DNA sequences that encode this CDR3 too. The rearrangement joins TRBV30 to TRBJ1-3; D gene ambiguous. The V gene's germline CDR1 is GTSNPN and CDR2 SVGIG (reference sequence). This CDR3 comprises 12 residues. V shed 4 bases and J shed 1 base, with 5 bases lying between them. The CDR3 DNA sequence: TGTGCCTGGACAGGTTCTGGAAACACCATATATTTT. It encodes CAWTGSGNTIYF.

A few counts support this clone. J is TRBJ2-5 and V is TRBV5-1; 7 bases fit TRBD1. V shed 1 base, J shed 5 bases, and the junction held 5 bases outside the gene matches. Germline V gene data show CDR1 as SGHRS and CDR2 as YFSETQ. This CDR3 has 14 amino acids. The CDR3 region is CASSLRPGGETQYF. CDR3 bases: TGCGCCAGCAGCTTGAGGCCAGGGGGTGAGACCCAGTACTTC. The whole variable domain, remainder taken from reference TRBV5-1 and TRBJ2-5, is KAGVTQTPRYLIKTRGQQVTLSCSPISGHRSVSWYQQTPGQGLQFLFEYFSETQRNKGNFPGRFSGRQFSNSRSEMNVSTLELGDSALYLCASSLRPGGETQYFGPGTRLLVL.

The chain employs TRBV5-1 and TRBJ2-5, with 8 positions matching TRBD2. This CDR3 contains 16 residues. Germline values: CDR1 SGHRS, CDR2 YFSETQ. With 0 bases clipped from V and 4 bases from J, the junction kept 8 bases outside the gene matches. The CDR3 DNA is TGCGCCAGCAGCTTGGATATCTTCGCGGGAGGAGAGACCCAGTACTTC. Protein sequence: CASSLDIFAGGETQYF.

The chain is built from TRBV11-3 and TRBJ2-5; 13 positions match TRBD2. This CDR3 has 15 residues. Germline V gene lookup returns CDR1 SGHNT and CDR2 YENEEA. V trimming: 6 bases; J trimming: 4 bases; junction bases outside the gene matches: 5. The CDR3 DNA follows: TGTGCCAGCAGTTTTGGACTAGCGGGAGCAGAGACCCAGTACTTC. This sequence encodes CASSFGLAGAETQYF.

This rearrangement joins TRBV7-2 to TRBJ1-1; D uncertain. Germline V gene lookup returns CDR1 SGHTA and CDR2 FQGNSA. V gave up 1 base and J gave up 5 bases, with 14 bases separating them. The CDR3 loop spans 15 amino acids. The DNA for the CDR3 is TGTGCCAGCAGCTTAGGCGGCAGCGGGAGGACTGAAGCTTTCTTT. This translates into CASSLGGSGRTEAFF.

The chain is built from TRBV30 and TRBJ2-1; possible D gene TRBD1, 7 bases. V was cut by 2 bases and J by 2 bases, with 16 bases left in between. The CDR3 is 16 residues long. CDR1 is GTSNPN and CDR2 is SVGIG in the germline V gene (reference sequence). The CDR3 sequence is CAWSPLAGGTYNEQFF. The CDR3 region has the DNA TGTGCCTGGAGTCCGTTGGCAGGGGGGACCTACAATGAGCAGTTCTTC. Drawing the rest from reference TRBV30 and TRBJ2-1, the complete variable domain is SQTIHQWPATLVQPVGSPLSLECTVEGTSNPNLYWYRQAAGRGLQLLFYSVGIGQISSEVPQNLSASRPQDRQFILSSKKLLLSDSGFYLCAWSPLAGGTYNEQFFGPGTRLTVL.

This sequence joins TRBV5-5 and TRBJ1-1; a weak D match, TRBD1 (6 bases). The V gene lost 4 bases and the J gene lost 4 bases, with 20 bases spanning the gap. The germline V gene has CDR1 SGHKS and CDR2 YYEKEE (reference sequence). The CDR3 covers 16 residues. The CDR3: CASSNRDHGPPTEAFF. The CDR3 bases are TGTGCCAGCAGCAACAGGGACCATGGGCCGCCCACTGAAGCTTTCTTT.